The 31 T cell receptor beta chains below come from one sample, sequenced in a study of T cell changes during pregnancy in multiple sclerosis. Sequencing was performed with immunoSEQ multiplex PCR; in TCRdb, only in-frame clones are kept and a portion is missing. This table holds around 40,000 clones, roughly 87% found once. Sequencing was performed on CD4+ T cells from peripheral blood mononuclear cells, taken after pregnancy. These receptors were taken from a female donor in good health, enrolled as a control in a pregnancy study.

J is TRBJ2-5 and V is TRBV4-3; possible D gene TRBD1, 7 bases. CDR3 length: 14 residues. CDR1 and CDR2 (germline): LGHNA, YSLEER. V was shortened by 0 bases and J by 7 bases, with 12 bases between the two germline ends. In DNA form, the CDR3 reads TGCGCCAGCAGCCAAGACAGGGGGGAAGGGACCCAGTACTTC. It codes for CASSQDRGEGTQYF.

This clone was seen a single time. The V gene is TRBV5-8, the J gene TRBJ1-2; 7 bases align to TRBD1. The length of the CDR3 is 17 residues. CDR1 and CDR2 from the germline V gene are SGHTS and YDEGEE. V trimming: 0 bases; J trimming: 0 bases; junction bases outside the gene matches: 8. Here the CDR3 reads CASSLDRGLLANYGYTF. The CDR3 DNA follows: TGTGCCAGCAGCTTGGATAGGGGGCTCTTAGCTAACTATGGCTACACCTTC.

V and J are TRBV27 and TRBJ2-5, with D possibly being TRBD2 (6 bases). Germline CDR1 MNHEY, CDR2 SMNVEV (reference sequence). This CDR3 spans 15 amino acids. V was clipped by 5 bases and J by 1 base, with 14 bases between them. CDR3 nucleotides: TGTGCCAGCAGTCCCAGGAGGGGCGTCCAAGAGACCCAGTACTTC. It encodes CASSPRRGVQETQYF.

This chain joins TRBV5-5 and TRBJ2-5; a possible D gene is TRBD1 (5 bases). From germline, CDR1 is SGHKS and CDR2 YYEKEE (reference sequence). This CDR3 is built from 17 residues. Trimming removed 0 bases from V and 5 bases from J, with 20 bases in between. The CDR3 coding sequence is TGTGCCAGCAGCTTGGAGGGGTTCATTAGCAAAGGGGAGACCCAGTACTTC. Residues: CASSLEGFISKGETQYF.

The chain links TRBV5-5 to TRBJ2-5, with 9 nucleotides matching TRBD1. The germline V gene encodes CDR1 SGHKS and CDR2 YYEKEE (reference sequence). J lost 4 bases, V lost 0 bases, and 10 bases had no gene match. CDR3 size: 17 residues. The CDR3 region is CASSLATTGGSGETQYF. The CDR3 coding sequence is TGTGCCAGCAGCTTGGCCACGACAGGGGGAAGCGGAGAGACCCAGTACTTC.

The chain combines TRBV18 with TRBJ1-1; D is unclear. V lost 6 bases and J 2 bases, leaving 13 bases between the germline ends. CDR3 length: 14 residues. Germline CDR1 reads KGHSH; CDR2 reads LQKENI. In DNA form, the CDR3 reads TGTGCCAGCTCCCTAGGTGGAGTTAACACTGAAGCTTTCTTT. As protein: CASSLGGVNTEAFF.

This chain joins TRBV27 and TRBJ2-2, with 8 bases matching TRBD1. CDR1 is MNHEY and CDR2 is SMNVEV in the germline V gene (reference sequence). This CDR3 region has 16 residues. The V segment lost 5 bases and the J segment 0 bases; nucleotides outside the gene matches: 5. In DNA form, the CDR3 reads TGTGCCAGCAGTCTTCTGGGACAGGCGAACACCGGGGAGCTGTTTTTT. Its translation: CASSLLGQANTGELFF.

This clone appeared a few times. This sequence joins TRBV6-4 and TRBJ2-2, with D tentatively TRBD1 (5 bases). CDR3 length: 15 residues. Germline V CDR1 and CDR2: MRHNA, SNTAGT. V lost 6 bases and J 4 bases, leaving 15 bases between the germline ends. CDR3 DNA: TGTGCCAGCAGCCAGCAGGGTGGCGGCACCGGGGAGCTGTTTTTT. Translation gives CASSQQGGGTGELFF.

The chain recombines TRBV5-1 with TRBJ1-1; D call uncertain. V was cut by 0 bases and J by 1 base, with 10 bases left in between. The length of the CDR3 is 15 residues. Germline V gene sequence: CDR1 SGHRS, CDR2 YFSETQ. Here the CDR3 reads CASSLDGSKNTEAFF. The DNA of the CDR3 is TGCGCCAGCAGCTTGGACGGGAGTAAGAACACTGAAGCTTTCTTT.

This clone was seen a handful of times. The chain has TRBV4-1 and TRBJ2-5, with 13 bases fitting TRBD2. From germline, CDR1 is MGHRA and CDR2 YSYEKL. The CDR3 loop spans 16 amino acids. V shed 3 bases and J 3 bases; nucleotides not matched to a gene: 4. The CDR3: CASSQGGLAGEETQYF. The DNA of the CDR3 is TGCGCCAGCAGCCAGGGAGGACTAGCGGGGGAAGAGACCCAGTACTTC.

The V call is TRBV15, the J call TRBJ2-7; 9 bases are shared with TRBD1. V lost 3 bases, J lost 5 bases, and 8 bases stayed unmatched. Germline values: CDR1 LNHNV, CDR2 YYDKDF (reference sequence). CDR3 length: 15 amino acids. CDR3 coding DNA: TGTGCCACCAGCAGCGGTCGGGACAGGGCCGACGAGCAGTACTTC. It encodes CATSSGRDRADEQYF.

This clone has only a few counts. The CDR3 here is CASRTNTGELFF. The CDR3 DNA reads TGTGCCAGCAGGACTAACACCGGGGAGCTGTTTTTT. The rearrangement links TRBV27 to TRBJ2-2; D gene uncertain. This CDR3 contains 12 residues. V dropped 6 bases and J dropped 2 bases, with 4 bases sitting between them. Germline V gene data show CDR1 as MNHEY and CDR2 as SMNVEV (reference sequence).

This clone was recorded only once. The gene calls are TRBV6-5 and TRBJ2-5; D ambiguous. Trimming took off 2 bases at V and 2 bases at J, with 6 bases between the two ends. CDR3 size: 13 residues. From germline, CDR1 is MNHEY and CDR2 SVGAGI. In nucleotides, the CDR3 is TGTGCCAGCAGTTACACTCGGCAAGAGACCCAGTACTTC. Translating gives CASSYTRQETQYF.

The CDR3 is CASSIHRDSGNTIYF. The CDR3 bases are TGTGCCAGCAGCATCCACCGAGACTCTGGAAACACCATATATTTT. The gene calls are TRBV13 and TRBJ1-3, with D unresolved. The CDR3 has 15 amino acids. Germline V lookup: CDR1 PRHDT, CDR2 FYEKMQ (reference sequence). With 5 bases removed from V and 0 bases from J, the gap between germline ends came to 11 bases.

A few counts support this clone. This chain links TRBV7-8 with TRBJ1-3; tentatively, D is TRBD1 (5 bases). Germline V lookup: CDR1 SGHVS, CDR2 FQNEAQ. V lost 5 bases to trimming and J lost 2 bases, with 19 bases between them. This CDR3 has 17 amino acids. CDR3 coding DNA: TGTGCCAGCAGCCCCGACCGGGTCGCGGGGGCTGGAAACACCATATATTTT. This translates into CASSPDRVAGAGNTIYF.

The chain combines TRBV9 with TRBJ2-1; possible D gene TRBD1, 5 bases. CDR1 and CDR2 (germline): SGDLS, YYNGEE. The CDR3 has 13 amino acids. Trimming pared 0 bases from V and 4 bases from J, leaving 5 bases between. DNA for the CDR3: TGTGCCAGCAGCGTAGAGGGGTACAATGAGCAGTTCTTC. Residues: CASSVEGYNEQFF.

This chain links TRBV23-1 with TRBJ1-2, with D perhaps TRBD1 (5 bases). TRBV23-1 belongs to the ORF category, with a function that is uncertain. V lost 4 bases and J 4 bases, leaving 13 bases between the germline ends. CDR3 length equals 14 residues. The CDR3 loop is CASSPGDYGYGYTF. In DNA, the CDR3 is TGCGCCAGCAGTCCCGGGGACTACGGCTATGGCTACACCTTC.

For the CDR3, the DNA is TGCGCCAGCAGCTTGGGTTTCCGGGCAGGGGCCCTCCGTCGCACTGAAGCTTTCTTT. Amino acid sequence: CASSLGFRAGALRRTEAFF. The gene calls are TRBV5-1 and TRBJ1-1, with D possibly being TRBD1 (6 bases). CDR3 size: 19 residues. V was clipped by 0 bases and J by 4 bases, with 25 bases between them. Germline V gene sequence: CDR1 SGHRS, CDR2 YFSETQ. Filled out from reference TRBV5-1 and TRBJ1-1, the complete variable domain reads KAGVTQTPRYLIKTRGQQVTLSCSPISGHRSVSWYQQTPGQGLQFLFEYFSETQRNKGNFPGRFSGRQFSNSRSEMNVSTLELGDSALYLCASSLGFRAGALRRTEAFFGQGTRLTVV.

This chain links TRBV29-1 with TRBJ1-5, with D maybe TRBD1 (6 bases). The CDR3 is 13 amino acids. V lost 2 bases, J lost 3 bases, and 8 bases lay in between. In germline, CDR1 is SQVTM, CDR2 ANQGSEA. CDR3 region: CSVEQGPNQPQHF. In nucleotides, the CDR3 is TGCAGCGTTGAACAGGGGCCCAATCAGCCCCAGCATTTT. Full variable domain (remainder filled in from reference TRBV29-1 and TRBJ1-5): SAVISQKPSRDICQRGTSLTIQCQVDSQVTMMFWYRQQPGQSLTLIATANQGSEATYESGFVIDKFPISRPNLTFSTLTVSNMSPEDSSIYLCSVEQGPNQPQHFGDGTRLSIL.

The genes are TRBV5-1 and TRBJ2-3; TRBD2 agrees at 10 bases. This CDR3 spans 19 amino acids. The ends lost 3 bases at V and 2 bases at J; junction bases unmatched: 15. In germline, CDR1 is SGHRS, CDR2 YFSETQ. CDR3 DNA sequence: TGCGCCAGCAGCTCGCAGGGGGCGCCTAGCGGGAGACCCACAGATACGCAGTATTTT. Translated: CASSSQGAPSGRPTDTQYF.

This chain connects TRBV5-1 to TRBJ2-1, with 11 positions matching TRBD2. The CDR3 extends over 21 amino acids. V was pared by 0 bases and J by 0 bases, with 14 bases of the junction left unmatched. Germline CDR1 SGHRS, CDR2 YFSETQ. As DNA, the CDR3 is TGCGCCAGCAGCTTGGAACTAGCGGGAGCTACCTCTAAGAGCTCCTACAATGAGCAGTTCTTC. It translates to CASSLELAGATSKSSYNEQFF.

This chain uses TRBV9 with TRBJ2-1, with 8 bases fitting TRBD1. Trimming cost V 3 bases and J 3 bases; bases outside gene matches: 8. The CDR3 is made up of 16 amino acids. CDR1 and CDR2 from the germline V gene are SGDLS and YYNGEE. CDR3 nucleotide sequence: TGTGCCAGCAGCGCCACCGGGACAGGAGGCTACAATGAGCAGTTCTTC. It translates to CASSATGTGGYNEQFF.

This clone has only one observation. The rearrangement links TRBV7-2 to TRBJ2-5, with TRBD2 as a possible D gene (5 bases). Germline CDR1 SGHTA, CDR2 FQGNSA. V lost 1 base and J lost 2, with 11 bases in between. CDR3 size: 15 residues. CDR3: CASSLVDDYQETQYF. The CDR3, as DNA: TGTGCCAGCAGCTTAGTTGACGACTATCAAGAGACCCAGTACTTC.

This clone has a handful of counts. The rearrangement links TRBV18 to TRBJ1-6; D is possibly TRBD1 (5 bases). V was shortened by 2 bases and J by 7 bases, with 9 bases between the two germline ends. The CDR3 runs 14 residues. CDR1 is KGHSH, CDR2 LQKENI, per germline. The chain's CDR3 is CASSPVGGNSPLHF. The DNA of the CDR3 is TGTGCCAGCTCACCAGTCGGGGGAAATTCACCCCTCCACTTT. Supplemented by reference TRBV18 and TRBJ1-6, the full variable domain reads NAGVMQNPRHLVRRRGQEARLRCSPMKGHSHVYWYRQLPEEGLKFMVYLQKENIIDESGMPKERFSAEFPKEGPSILRIQQVVRGDSAAYFCASSPVGGNSPLHFGNGTRLTVT.

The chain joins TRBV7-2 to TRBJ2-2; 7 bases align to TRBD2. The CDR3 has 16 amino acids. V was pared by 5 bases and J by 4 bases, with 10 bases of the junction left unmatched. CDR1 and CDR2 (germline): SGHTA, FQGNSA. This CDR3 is CASSRPSGTGTGELFF. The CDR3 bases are TGTGCCAGCAGCCGACCAAGCGGGACGGGCACCGGGGAGCTGTTTTTT.

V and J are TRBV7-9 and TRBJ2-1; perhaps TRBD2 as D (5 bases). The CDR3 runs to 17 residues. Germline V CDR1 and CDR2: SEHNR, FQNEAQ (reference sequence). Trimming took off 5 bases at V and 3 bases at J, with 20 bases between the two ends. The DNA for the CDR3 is TGTGCCAGCAGCCCCGGGTTCCGGGGATTCGACTACAATGAGCAGTTCTTC. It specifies CASSPGFRGFDYNEQFF.

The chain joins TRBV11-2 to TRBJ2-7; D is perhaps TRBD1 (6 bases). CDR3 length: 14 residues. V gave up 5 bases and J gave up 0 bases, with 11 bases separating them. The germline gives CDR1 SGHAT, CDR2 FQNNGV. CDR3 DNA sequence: TGTGCCAGCAGCCGTGCGGACAGCTCCTACGAGCAGTACTTC. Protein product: CASSRADSSYEQYF.

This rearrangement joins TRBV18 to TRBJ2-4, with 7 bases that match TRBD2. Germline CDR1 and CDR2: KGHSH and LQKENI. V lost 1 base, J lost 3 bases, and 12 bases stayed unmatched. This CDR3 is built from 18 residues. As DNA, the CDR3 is TGTGCCAGCTCACCACGGGAGGGCATTTCGAATATCAAAAACATTCAGTACTTC. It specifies CASSPREGISNIKNIQYF. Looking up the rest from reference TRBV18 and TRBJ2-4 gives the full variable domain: NAGVMQNPRHLVRRRGQEARLRCSPMKGHSHVYWYRQLPEEGLKFMVYLQKENIIDESGMPKERFSAEFPKEGPSILRIQQVVRGDSAAYFCASSPREGISNIKNIQYFGAGTRLSVL.

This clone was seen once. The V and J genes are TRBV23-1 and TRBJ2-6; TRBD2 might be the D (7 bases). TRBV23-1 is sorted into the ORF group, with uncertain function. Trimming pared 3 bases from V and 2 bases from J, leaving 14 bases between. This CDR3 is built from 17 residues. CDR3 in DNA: TGCGCCAGCAGTCATACTCGGGGGGCGCCTGGGGCCAACGTCCTGACTTTC. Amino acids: CASSHTRGAPGANVLTF.

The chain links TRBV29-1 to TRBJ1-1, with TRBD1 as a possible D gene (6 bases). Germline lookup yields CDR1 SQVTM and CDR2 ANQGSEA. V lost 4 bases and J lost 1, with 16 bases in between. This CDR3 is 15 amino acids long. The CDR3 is CSVGPPTGQNTEAFF. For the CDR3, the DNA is TGCAGCGTTGGCCCTCCGACAGGCCAGAACACTGAAGCTTTCTTT.

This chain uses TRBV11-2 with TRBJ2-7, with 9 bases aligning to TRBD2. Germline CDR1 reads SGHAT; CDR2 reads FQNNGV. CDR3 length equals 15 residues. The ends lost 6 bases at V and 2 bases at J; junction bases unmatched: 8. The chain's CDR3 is CASRKLAGNAYEQYF. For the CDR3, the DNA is TGTGCCAGCAGAAAACTAGCGGGCAATGCCTACGAGCAGTACTTC.